The next 4 T cell receptor beta chains were all read from a single sample in a study of blood T cell repertoires in COVID-19. The assay was immunoSEQ multiplex PCR, and TCRdb's table has in-frame clones only and misses some. The data hold about 160,000 clones, with roughly 84% observed a single time. The specimen sequenced was PBMCs or T cells enriched from blood (not recorded which). Every receptor here comes from a woman aged 45 to 65 who had recovered from COVID-19.

The chain is built from TRBV5-8 and TRBJ2-3; 10 bases agree with TRBD2. CDR1 and CDR2 (germline): SGHTS, YDEGEE. V gave up 2 bases and J gave up 4 bases; unmatched junction bases: 4. This CDR3 region has 15 residues. The CDR3 sequence is CASSLQREGPDTQYF. As DNA, the CDR3 is TGTGCCAGCAGCTTACAGCGGGAGGGCCCAGATACGCAGTATTTT.

The genes are TRBV28 and TRBJ1-4, with 9 positions matching TRBD1. This CDR3 is built from 16 residues. Germline assignment: CDR1 MDHEN and CDR2 SYDVKM. Germline trimming cut 6 bases from V and 7 bases from J; bases unmatched to any gene: 12. The CDR3 region is CASSRGDRAGSEKLFF. The DNA of the CDR3 is TGTGCCAGCAGCCGAGGGGACAGGGCAGGTAGTGAAAAACTGTTTTTT.

The gene calls are TRBV19 and TRBJ1-2; perhaps TRBD1 as D (6 bases). V was trimmed by 5 bases and J by 8 bases, leaving 15 bases between them. The CDR3 loop spans 13 amino acids. The germline V gene has CDR1 LNHDA and CDR2 SQIVND (reference sequence). CDR3 loop: CASSSTGFRGYTF. As DNA, the CDR3 is TGTGCCAGTAGTTCCACAGGGTTTAGGGGCTACACCTTC.

J is TRBJ2-5 and V is TRBV5-1; 9 positions match TRBD1. This CDR3 has 15 residues. V trimming: 4 bases; J trimming: 1 base; junction bases outside the gene matches: 5. Germline CDR1 is SGHRS and CDR2 is YFSETQ. CDR3 nucleotides: TGCGCCAGCAGCCGCGGGACAGGGTTCCAAGAGACCCAGTACTTC. Translating it yields CASSRGTGFQETQYF.